Sequencing of this T cell receptor beta chain was carried out in a study of a mutant IDH1 vaccine in newly diagnosed glioma. Across the whole study: Radiotherapy alone preceded vaccination by 4-6 weeks; alternatively, vaccination started with temozolomide cycles. The earlier regimen, radiotherapy, temozolomide, or both, was most often both.

TCRdb keeps only in-frame clones here, not all; method: immunoSEQ multiplex PCR. The sample carries approximately 21,000 clones, roughly 90% recorded once. Regarding time point: week 11, during vaccination. The investigators gave 300 ug of mutant IDH1 20-mer peptide in each vaccine dose, together with topical imiquimod. Notes on this clone: The antigen remains unidentified.

This CDR3 comprises 13 residues. CDR1 is MNHNY, CDR2 SVGAGI, per germline (reference sequence). Trimming took 7 bases from V and 2 from J, leaving 12 bases between them. The rearrangement uses TRBV6-6 and TRBJ2-7; D may match TRBD1 or TRBD2 (6 bases each). The sequences come from PBMCs, collected from a glioma patient whose treatment included an IDH1 peptide vaccine. The receptor was isolated from a woman between 40 and 55 years old with glioma. The CDR3 reads CASTKGGPYEQYF. DNA for the CDR3: TGTGCCAGCACCAAGGGGGGACCCTACGAGCAGTACTTC.